These T cell receptor beta chains were read from a single sample in a study of blood T cell repertoires in COVID-19. Generated by immunoSEQ multiplex PCR, the TCRdb table keeps only in-frame clones and is missing some. The sample has 150,000 to 200,000 clones, 80% seen once; the top ten hold roughly 3.4%. Material: PBMCs or T cells enriched from blood (not recorded which). These receptors originate from a woman aged 55-69 years who had recovered from COVID-19. Both conserved end residues are part of each CDR3. The D gene is left open where the match is weak. A row's size may be missing; if present it is once, few, many or a size class.

size	V	J	D	CDR3	DNA
-	TRBV5-1	TRBJ2-3	-	CASSSYGGLTDTQYF	TGCGCCAGCAGCAGTTACGGGGGTCTCACAGATACGCAGTATTTT
-	TRBV19	TRBJ1-2	-	CASSVRNSYGYTF	TGTGCCAGTAGCGTACGTAATAGCTATGGCTACACCTTC
once	TRBV20-1	TRBJ1-1	-	CSASGQFLNTEAFF	TGCAGTGCTAGTGGACAGTTTCTGAACACTGAAGCTTTCTTT
-	TRBV23-1	TRBJ1-2	TRBD1	CASSQGQNYGYTF	TGCGCCAGCAGTCAGGGACAGAACTATGGCTACACCTTC
-	TRBV11-1	TRBJ2-3	-	CASSFLSRTDTQYF	TGTGCCAGCAGCTTTCTTTCCCGCACAGATACGCAGTATTTT
-	TRBV9	TRBJ2-4	TRBD1	CASSGEGQGAKNIQYF	TGTGCCAGCAGCGGAGAGGGACAGGGGGCGAAGAACATTCAGTACTTC
-	TRBV18	TRBJ1-2	-	CASSPPSAESGYTF	TGTGCCAGCTCACCACCGAGTGCTGAGAGTGGCTACACCTTC
-	TRBV9	TRBJ2-7	-	CASSVEQANPCWQYF	TGTGCCAGCAGCGTAGAACAGGCGAACCCCTGTTGGCAGTACTTC
-	TRBV6-5	TRBJ2-7	TRBD1	CASSRGQGFSYEQYF	TGTGCCAGCAGCCGCGGACAGGGATTCTCCTACGAGCAGTACTTC
-	TRBV5-1	TRBJ2-1	TRBD1	CASSSGTGVLKFF	TGCGCCAGCAGCTCCGGGACAGGGGTTCTTAAGTTCTTC
-	TRBV6-4	TRBJ2-1	-	CASSDSFRGPEQFF	TGTGCCAGCAGTGACTCATTCCGCGGTCCTGAGCAGTTCTTC
few	TRBV11-2	TRBJ1-2	TRBD1	CASSLAGTAYGYTF	TGTGCCAGCAGCTTAGCCGGGACAGCCTATGGCTACACCTTC
few	TRBV4-1	TRBJ1-4	TRBD1	CASSQLGTANEKLFF	TGCGCCAGCAGCCAACTCGGGACAGCTAATGAAAAACTGTTTTTT
-	TRBV5-6	TRBJ2-7	TRBD2	CASSGGGYEQYF	TGTGCCAGCAGCGGCGGGGGATACGAGCAGTACTTC